This T cell receptor beta chain was sequenced for a study of blood T cell repertoires in COVID-19. In the study overall: COVID-19 samples, acute and convalescent, were from the United States, Italy and Spain.

Original methodology: From reference gene primer amplification, estimates of nucleated cell counts were derived. Method: immunoSEQ multiplex PCR; TCRdb's copy keeps in-frame clones and lacks some. V, J and clone size are taken as reported in that table, and D and trimming were inferred from the DNA itself. The data hold about 270,000 clones, with approximately 86% observed a single time. Looked up from germline, CDR1 is SGHTA and CDR2 is FQGNSA. V dropped 11 bases and J dropped 2 bases, with 16 bases sitting between them. There are 14 residues in the CDR3. The chain combines TRBV7-2 with TRBJ1-3; tentatively, D is TRBD1 (5 bases). The source of this sequence is a woman younger than 35 with acute or convalescent COVID-19. Sequencing used peripheral blood. The CDR3 nucleotides read TGTGCCGGAAGCGGGGGGTCTCCTGGAAACACCATATATTTT. It is translated as CAGSGGSPGNTIYF.